The 24 T cell receptor beta chains in this list originate from one sample, sequenced in a study of cytomegalovirus exposure and HLA in healthy donors. The PCR used 60 Vbeta and 13 Jbeta primers. Libraries were prepared by immunoSEQ multiplex PCR; TCRdb keeps only in-frame clonotypes and omits some of them. The table shows under 45,000 clones, with about 72% occurring only once. Sample: PBMCs. The receptors stem from a man aged 25-45 years in good health and CMV-seronegative.

The J gene is TRBJ1-4, the V gene TRBV5-1; TRBD1 matches 8 bases. The CDR3 totals 16 residues. J gave up 7 bases and V 0 bases, and 8 bases lay outside the gene matches. The germline V gene encodes CDR1 SGHRS and CDR2 YFSETQ. CDR3 in amino acids: CASSLEGTGRSEKLFF. CDR3 in DNA: TGCGCCAGCAGCTTGGAGGGGACAGGCAGAAGTGAAAAACTGTTTTTT.

This clone was seen only a few times. The rearrangement joins TRBV13 to TRBJ2-7, with TRBD2 identical over 7 bases. The junction had 14 bases not matched to a gene; V was cut back by 5 bases and J by 4 bases. Germline CDR1 and CDR2: PRHDT and FYEKMQ (reference sequence). CDR3 length: 16 amino acids. The CDR3 sequence: CASSPGPSGERYEQYF. CDR3 DNA sequence: TGTGCCAGCAGCCCCGGACCGAGCGGGGAACGTTACGAGCAGTACTTC.

The V gene is TRBV7-6, the J gene TRBJ2-5, with unresolved D. The CDR3 is 15 amino acids. CDR1 is SGHVS and CDR2 is FNYEAQ in the germline V gene. Deletions cut 1 base from V and 2 bases from J, with 11 bases between. The chain's CDR3 is CASSLEGTAQETQYF. In DNA, the CDR3 is TGTGCCAGCAGCTTAGAAGGTACAGCACAAGAGACCCAGTACTTC.

The chain links TRBV19 to TRBJ1-2; D is perhaps TRBD1 (5 bases). V was shortened by 4 bases and J by 4 bases, with 31 bases between the two germline ends. The CDR3 extends over 20 amino acids. Per the germline V gene, CDR1 is LNHDA and CDR2 is SQIVND (reference sequence). The CDR3 is CASSTDRLRRDYNGVYGYTF. The DNA of the CDR3 is TGTGCCAGTAGTACAGACAGACTCAGGAGGGACTATAATGGCGTCTATGGCTACACCTTC.

The chain couples TRBV27 to TRBJ1-5; no clear D gene. The CDR3 runs 10 residues. Germline V gene lookup returns CDR1 MNHEY and CDR2 SMNVEV (reference sequence). The ends were cut back, 6 bases at V and 9 bases at J, with 6 bases in the middle. The CDR3 nucleotides are TGTGCCAGCAGCCCCAGGCCCCAGCATTTT. Protein sequence: CASSPRPQHF.

The rearrangement links TRBV5-6 to TRBJ1-2, with a tentative D call TRBD1 (5 bases). Germline V CDR1 and CDR2: SGHDT, YYEEEE. Trimming took off 1 base at V and 1 base at J, with 8 bases between the two ends. The CDR3 has 14 residues. The CDR3 region is CASSLLDNNYGYTF. In DNA, the CDR3 is TGTGCCAGCAGCTTGTTGGACAATAACTATGGCTACACCTTC.

This clone was observed a few times. This sequence joins TRBV29-1 and TRBJ2-3; 9 nucleotides line up with TRBD1. The junction had 6 bases not matched to a gene; V was cut back by 1 base and J by 1 base. From germline, CDR1 is SQVTM and CDR2 ANQGSEA. This CDR3 has 16 amino acids. The CDR3: CSVEGGTGRGTDTQYF. Written as DNA, the CDR3 is TGCAGCGTTGAAGGCGGGACAGGGAGGGGCACAGATACGCAGTATTTT.

V gene TRBV6-6 combines with J gene TRBJ1-2; D may be TRBD1 (5 bases). The germline V gene encodes CDR1 MNHNY and CDR2 SVGAGI (reference sequence). The CDR3 is made up of 14 amino acids. Between the trimmed V and J ends, which lost 0 bases and 1 base, there was a span of 6 bases. CDR3 coding DNA: TGTGCCAGCAGTTACTCGACAGATAACTATGGCTACACCTTC. The encoded protein is CASSYSTDNYGYTF.

This sequence joins TRBV10-3 and TRBJ1-3, with D perhaps TRBD1 (5 bases). V dropped 0 bases and J dropped 1 base, with 13 bases sitting between them. The CDR3 sequence is 17 residues long. Per the germline V gene, CDR1 is ENHRY and CDR2 is SYGVKD. As DNA, the CDR3 is TGTGCCATCAGTGAGTCCGGGGGTCCCGAATCTGGAAACACCATATATTTT. The encoded protein is CAISESGGPESGNTIYF.

V and J are TRBV30 and TRBJ1-1; the D is unclear. The CDR3 has 13 amino acids. CDR1 and CDR2 from the germline V gene are GTSNPN and SVGIG (reference sequence). The V end lost 2 bases, the J end lost 3 bases, and 10 bases lay between the germline ends. Here the CDR3 reads CAWSPHQDTEAFF. DNA of the CDR3: TGTGCCTGGAGTCCGCACCAGGACACTGAAGCTTTCTTT. The entire variable domain, with the rest obtained from reference TRBV30 and TRBJ1-1, is as follows: SQTIHQWPATLVQPVGSPLSLECTVEGTSNPNLYWYRQAAGRGLQLLFYSVGIGQISSEVPQNLSASRPQDRQFILSSKKLLLSDSGFYLCAWSPHQDTEAFFGQGTRLTVV.

The chain is built from TRBV12-5 and TRBJ1-6; D is perhaps TRBD1 (5 bases). The CDR3 is made up of 14 amino acids. Germline CDR1 and CDR2: LGHNT and FRNRAP. Trimming took 7 bases from V and 5 from J, leaving 12 bases between them. The CDR3 region is CASAKTENNSPLHF. The CDR3 DNA reads as TGTGCTAGTGCCAAGACAGAAAATAATTCACCCCTCCACTTT.

As to this clone: The junction does not match germline at one end; this may be a read error. The chain couples TRBV6-5 to TRBJ2-7, with TRBD2 matching 11 bases. Per the germline V gene, CDR1 is MNHEY and CDR2 is SVGAGI. The CDR3 has 15 residues. This CDR3 reads CASSFGGTSGSSLDF. In DNA, the CDR3 is TGTGCCAGCAGTTTCGGGGGTACTAGCGGGAGTTCTTTAGACTTC.

The rearrangement uses TRBV19 and TRBJ2-2, with a possible D match to TRBD1 (5 bases). Germline loops: CDR1 LNHDA, CDR2 SQIVND (reference sequence). There are 15 residues in the CDR3. V was pared by 7 bases and J by 5 bases, with 17 bases between. CDR3: CASKSYGAETGELFF. The CDR3 nucleotides read TGTGCCAGTAAGAGCTATGGGGCTGAAACCGGGGAGCTGTTTTTT.

This chain connects TRBV7-7 to TRBJ2-3, with 7 bases matching TRBD2. The CDR3 sequence is 15 residues long. Germline V gene sequence: CDR1 SSHAT, CDR2 FNYEAQ (reference sequence). The J segment lost 8 bases and the V segment lost 5 bases, leaving 13 bases of the junction unmatched. In nucleotides, the CDR3 is TGTGCCAGCAGCCCAGGGACTACCGGGACGGGTACGCAGTATTTT. Translating gives CASSPGTTGTGTQYF. Full variable domain (remainder filled in from reference TRBV7-7 and TRBJ2-3): GAGVSQSPRYKVTKRGQDVTLRCDPISSHATLYWYQQALGQGPEFLTYFNYEAQPDKSGLPSDRFSAERPEGSISTLTIQRTEQRDSAMYRCASSPGTTGTGTQYFGPGTRLTVL.

This clone has just one count. The chain uses TRBV11-2 and TRBJ2-2, with 7 bases identical to TRBD2. The junction had 7 bases not matched to a gene; V was cut back by 8 bases and J by 4 bases. The germline V gene encodes CDR1 SGHAT and CDR2 FQNNGV. The CDR3 totals 14 residues. The CDR3 region is CASEREMGTGELFF. CDR3 bases: TGTGCCAGCGAGCGGGAAATGGGCACCGGGGAGCTGTTTTTT.

The V gene is TRBV25-1, the J gene TRBJ1-1; 8 bases are shared with TRBD1. The CDR3 loop spans 15 amino acids. Trimming cost V 4 bases and J 0 bases; bases outside gene matches: 4. Germline lookup yields CDR1 MGHDK and CDR2 SYGVNS. Here the CDR3 reads CASSASTGVNTEAFF. In DNA, the CDR3 is TGTGCCAGCAGTGCCTCGACAGGGGTGAACACTGAAGCTTTCTTT.

This chain joins TRBV19 and TRBJ2-2, with TRBD1 identical over 11 bases. The CDR3 totals 16 residues. V lost 8 bases and J lost 6; bases outside the gene matches: 11. Per germline, CDR1 LNHDA and CDR2 SQIVND (reference sequence). The CDR3 reads CASDERGDRGAGELFF. The CDR3, as DNA: TGTGCCAGTGATGAAAGGGGGGACAGGGGGGCCGGGGAGCTGTTTTTT.

This sequence joins TRBV30 and TRBJ2-2; a possible D gene is TRBD1 (5 bases). V gave up 4 bases and J gave up 1 base, with 7 bases separating them. The germline gives CDR1 GTSNPN, CDR2 SVGIG (reference sequence). This CDR3 contains 13 residues. CDR3 nucleotides: TGTGCCTGGAACGGACAGAACACCGGGGAGCTGTTTTTT. Translating gives CAWNGQNTGELFF.

The chain links TRBV5-6 to TRBJ2-3, with 13 bases fitting TRBD2. This CDR3 is built from 17 residues. Germline loops: CDR1 SGHDT, CDR2 YYEEEE. J lost 5 bases, V lost 2 bases, and 8 bases had no gene match. For the CDR3, the DNA is TGTGCCAGCAGCTTACGGACTAGCGGGGGAGGTGGAGATACGCAGTATTTT. Encoded protein: CASSLRTSGGGGDTQYF.

The genes are TRBV4-3 and TRBJ2-7; 9 bases fit TRBD1. The V gene end was trimmed by 1 base and the J gene end by 9 bases; junction bases not matched to a gene: 4. The germline V gene encodes CDR1 LGHNA and CDR2 YSLEER. This CDR3 comprises 13 residues. The CDR3 DNA follows: TGCGCCAGCAGCCAAGGGACAGGGGAGGTGCAGTACTTC. Translated: CASSQGTGEVQYF.

J is TRBJ2-7 and V is TRBV4-3; D is uncertain. Looked up from germline, CDR1 is LGHNA and CDR2 is YSLEER. The ends were cut back, 4 bases at V and 4 bases at J, with 23 bases in the middle. The CDR3 totals 17 residues. The CDR3 loop reads CASSRANHQQEAYEQYF. DNA of the CDR3: TGCGCCAGCAGCCGAGCCAACCACCAGCAGGAAGCATACGAGCAGTACTTC.

This clone was detected a few times. V gene TRBV4-3 combines with J gene TRBJ2-7, with D possibly TRBD2 on 6 matching bases. In germline, CDR1 is LGHNA, CDR2 YSLEER. The V end lost 0 bases, the J end lost 4 bases, and 16 bases lay between the germline ends. The CDR3 has 16 amino acids. The CDR3 DNA follows: TGCGCCAGCAGCCAAGATGGGACCGCCGGAGGGTACGAGCAGTACTTC. Translating it yields CASSQDGTAGGYEQYF.

The chain combines TRBV7-9 with TRBJ1-1; TRBD1 matches at 8 bases. CDR3 length: 15 residues. Germline CDR1 is SEHNR and CDR2 is FQNEAQ (reference sequence). V lost 4 bases and J lost 1; bases outside the gene matches: 5. CDR3 nucleotides: TGTGCCAGCAGCTCGCCGGACAGGGAGAACACTGAAGCTTTCTTT. Translation: CASSSPDRENTEAFF.

The chain uses TRBV6-1 and TRBJ2-5; 8 positions agree with TRBD2. Germline-derived CDR1 and CDR2 are MNHNS and SASEGT. With 6 bases clipped from V and 5 bases from J, the junction kept 5 bases outside the gene matches. The CDR3 is 13 amino acids. The DNA for the CDR3 is TGTGCCAGCAGATCTAGCGGGCGGGAGACCCAGTACTTC. It yields the protein CASRSSGRETQYF.